The 20 T cell receptor beta chains presented below share a single source sample, sequenced in a study of regulatory T cells in long-lasting Graves disease. Indicated time point: newly diagnosed GD, antithyroid drugs for less than 3 months. The authors made the TCR library using RNA they extracted from PBMCs. Arm-PCR of CDR3 regions with iRepertoire HTBI primers generated TCR beta libraries. TCRdb re-analysed the multiplex PCR reads in MiXCR, keeping a single row per CDR3 protein. The sample yields 350,000 to 400,000 distinct CDR3 sequences, less than 20% seen once. Sequenced material: peripheral blood mononuclear cells (PBMCs), taken at new diagnosis, from a patient treated with antithyroid drugs. All receptors derive from a female donor with Graves disease.

This clonotype was counted at least ten times. The gene calls are TRBV4-1 and TRBJ1-1; 7 bases align to TRBD1. CDR3 length: 14 amino acids. Germline CDR1 reads MGHRA; CDR2 reads YSYEKL. J was trimmed by 3 bases and V by 4 bases; bases with no gene match: 5. The CDR3 loop is CASSRQTGHTEAFF. CDR3 bases: TGCGCCAGCAGCCGCCAGACAGGGCACACTGAAGCTTTCTTT.

The table lists this clonotype with a few counts. The V gene is TRBV7-9, the J gene TRBJ1-2; 8 nucleotides line up with TRBD1. The germline gives CDR1 SEHNR, CDR2 FQNEAQ (reference sequence). This CDR3 has 17 amino acids. V dropped 5 bases and J dropped 0; count of bases not matched to a gene: 11. CDR3 in amino acids: CASSEPQGALSNYGYTF. CDR3 DNA: TGTGCCAGCAGCGAACCCCAGGGGGCCCTTTCTAACTATGGCTACACCTTC.

The chain employs TRBV7-8 and TRBJ2-2; 10 bases match TRBD2. The ends lost 5 bases at V and 5 bases at J; junction bases unmatched: 5. The CDR3 totals 15 residues. Per the germline V gene, CDR1 is SGHVS and CDR2 is FQNEAQ. This CDR3 is CASSPGLAVTGELFF. The CDR3 nucleotides are TGTGCCAGCAGCCCCGGACTAGCGGTGACCGGGGAGCTGTTTTTT.

In this sample, this clonotype turned up many times. The V call is TRBV29-1, the J call TRBJ2-5; the match to TRBD2 covers 10 bases. The V segment lost 5 bases and the J segment 2 bases; nucleotides outside the gene matches: 20. Germline lookup yields CDR1 SQVTM and CDR2 ANQGSEA. This CDR3 region has 19 residues. The CDR3 region has the DNA TGCAGCGTTCTGTCTCCCTGGCGAGCGGGGGGGGCAACGCAAGAGACCCAGTACTTC. As protein: CSVLSPWRAGGATQETQYF.

This clonotype occurred a few times. CDR3 bases: TGTGCCAGTAGTACAAAAGGCGACTCCCGATACGAGCAGTACTTC. It specifies CASSTKGDSRYEQYF. This chain uses TRBV19 with TRBJ2-7, with D uncertain. Trimming cost V 4 bases and J 4 bases, with 17 bases left between them. Germline V gene lookup returns CDR1 LNHDA and CDR2 SQIVND (reference sequence). The CDR3 is 15 residues long.

This sequence joins TRBV2 and TRBJ2-1; maybe TRBD1 (6 bases). The V gene lost 3 bases and the J gene lost 0 bases, with 9 bases spanning the gap. Looked up from germline, CDR1 is SNHLY and CDR2 is FYNNEI. The CDR3 contains 15 residues. The CDR3 sequence: CASSEQDSSYNEQFF. The CDR3, as DNA: TGTGCCAGCAGTGAGCAGGACAGCTCCTACAATGAGCAGTTCTTC.

This clonotype came up many times. The V call is TRBV4-1, the J call TRBJ1-5; 7 nucleotides align to TRBD1. The CDR3 runs 16 residues. Germline loops: CDR1 MGHRA, CDR2 YSYEKL. The V segment lost 3 bases and the J segment 6 bases; nucleotides outside the gene matches: 11. CDR3 protein: CASSQPAKGAGQPQHF. CDR3 coding DNA: TGCGCCAGCAGCCAGCCCGCGAAGGGGGCAGGTCAGCCCCAGCATTTT.

This clonotype appeared many times. This sequence joins TRBV6-1 and TRBJ1-5; D is perhaps TRBD1 (6 bases). The ends were cut back, 6 bases at V and 2 bases at J, with 14 bases in the middle. CDR1 and CDR2 (germline): MNHNS, SASEGT. The CDR3 covers 15 residues. CDR3 sequence: CASRGGGAGNQPQHF. The CDR3 DNA reads as TGTGCCAGCAGAGGGGGGGGCGCCGGCAATCAGCCCCAGCATTTT.

Ten or more counts support this clonotype. The chain uses TRBV11-2 and TRBJ2-1; D possibly corresponds to TRBD2 (5 bases). CDR3 size: 12 residues. Germline V gene data show CDR1 as SGHAT and CDR2 as FQNNGV. The germline V and J ends were trimmed by 4 bases and 6 bases, with 7 bases remaining between them. The CDR3 region has the DNA TGTGCCAGCAGCTCCGGGGTCAATGAGCAGTTCTTC. Protein product: CASSSGVNEQFF.

This clonotype was picked up a small number of times. The chain joins TRBV19 to TRBJ1-5; no reliable D call. Germline assignment: CDR1 LNHDA and CDR2 SQIVND (reference sequence). The V and J ends lost 5 bases and 4 bases respectively, with 9 bases between them. The CDR3 loop spans 13 amino acids. The CDR3 region has the DNA TGTGCCAGTAGTGTTGAGAGTAATCAGCCCCAGCATTTT. Translation: CASSVESNQPQHF.

The rearrangement joins TRBV19 to TRBJ1-5; D possibly corresponds to TRBD1 (5 bases). Trimming shortened V by 10 bases and J by 6 bases, and 19 bases separated the two germline ends. CDR3 size: 14 residues. CDR1 and CDR2 (germline): LNHDA, SQIVND (reference sequence). Written as DNA, the CDR3 is TGTGCCACCACCGAGAGGGGCGTGAGTCAGCCCCAGCATTTT. Translated: CATTERGVSQPQHF.

The CDR3 spells CASSPGGVQRQFF. CDR3 bases: TGTGCCAGCAGCCCCGGGGGGGTACAGAGGCAGTTCTTC. The chain employs TRBV3-1 and TRBJ2-1; 8 nucleotides align to TRBD2. Looked up from germline, CDR1 is LGHDT and CDR2 is YNNKEL (reference sequence). V dropped 4 bases and J dropped 12; count of bases not matched to a gene: 8. The CDR3 has 13 residues.

This clonotype was recorded many times. V and J are TRBV9 and TRBJ2-3; TRBD2 aligns across 10 bases. The CDR3 has 19 residues. Losses at the gene ends were 2 bases for V and 4 bases for J; bases not matched to a gene: 16. Germline CDR1 and CDR2: SGDLS and YYNGEE. CDR3 loop: CASSVPNRSLSGRPDTQYF. The CDR3 DNA is TGTGCCAGCAGCGTCCCGAATAGGTCCCTTAGCGGGAGGCCAGATACGCAGTATTTT. Complete variable domain (other parts from reference TRBV9 and TRBJ2-3): DSGVTQTPKHLITATGQRVTLRCSPRSGDLSVYWYQQSLDQGLQFLIQYYNGEERAKGNILERFSAQQFPDLHSELNLSSLELGDSALYFCASSVPNRSLSGRPDTQYFGPGTRLTVL.

This clonotype was counted ten times or more. The rearrangement uses TRBV29-1 and TRBJ1-5, with 8 bases identical to TRBD1. V was clipped by 4 bases and J by 4 bases; unmatched bases: 3. The CDR3 runs to 13 residues. Germline CDR1 is SQVTM and CDR2 is ANQGSEA. The CDR3 reads CSVGGTGNQPQHF. In DNA form, the CDR3 reads TGCAGCGTTGGAGGGACAGGTAATCAGCCCCAGCATTTT.

This clonotype was counted ten times or more. The gene calls are TRBV28 and TRBJ2-1; D is perhaps TRBD1 (5 bases). The CDR3 runs to 13 residues. CDR1 is MDHEN and CDR2 is SYDVKM in the germline V gene. Trimming shortened V by 5 bases and J by 9 bases, and 14 bases separated the two germline ends. CDR3 coding DNA: TGTGCCAGCAGTCCTACCCCCAGGGCTGAGCAGTTCTTC. Translation gives CASSPTPRAEQFF.

This clonotype occurred a few times. A read error is possible here, since a much larger clone lies one base away. The CDR3 sequence: CASGINRRTYEQYF. DNA for the CDR3: TGTGCCAGCGGCATCAACAGGAGAACCTACGAGCAGTACTTC. The genes are TRBV6-2 or TRBV6-3 and TRBJ2-7; TRBD1 might be the D (5 bases). Germline V CDR1 and CDR2: MNHEY, SVGEGT. Between the trimmed V and J ends, which lost 8 bases and 2 bases, there was a span of 16 bases. This CDR3 spans 14 amino acids.

This clonotype showed up many times. The chain is built from TRBV9 and TRBJ2-5; D remains ambiguous. Trimming shortened V by 4 bases and J by 3 bases, and 10 bases separated the two germline ends. Looked up from germline, CDR1 is SGDLS and CDR2 is YYNGEE. The CDR3 loop spans 13 amino acids. CDR3 DNA sequence: TGTGCCAGCAGCCCCGCGACCGAAGAGACCCAGTACTTC. Protein product: CASSPATEETQYF.

This clonotype has at least ten counts. This chain uses TRBV11-2 with TRBJ2-7; D uncertain. The V gene's germline CDR1 is SGHAT and CDR2 FQNNGV. V lost 1 base and J lost 6, with 7 bases in between. The CDR3 has 12 amino acids. In DNA form, the CDR3 reads TGTGCCAGCAGCTTAGTACAGCGCGAGCAGTACTTC. It codes for CASSLVQREQYF.

V and J are TRBV5-1 and TRBJ2-1, with D tentatively TRBD1 (6 bases). Per germline, CDR1 SGHRS and CDR2 YFSETQ. V was trimmed by 4 bases and J by 7 bases, leaving 18 bases between them. The CDR3 spans 15 residues. The CDR3 DNA reads as TGCGCCAGCAGCGGAACATCAGGGGCCGGTAATGAGCAGTTCTTC. Its protein is CASSGTSGAGNEQFF.

The chain combines TRBV20-1 with TRBJ2-7; the match to TRBD2 covers 7 bases. The V and J ends lost 6 bases and 3 bases, in that order; junction bases with no gene match: 14. The CDR3 extends over 15 amino acids. Germline V gives CDR1 DFQATT, CDR2 SNEGSKA (reference sequence). The CDR3 DNA reads as TGCAGTGCCACACATGGACGCGGGACTATCTACGAGCAGTACTTC. As protein: CSATHGRGTIYEQYF.